A selection of T cell receptor beta chains follows, all from one sample in a study of breast tumors, draining lymph nodes, adjacent tissues. In TCRdb, the multiplex PCR reads were re-called with MiXCR into one record per CDR3 protein. The sample has approximately 170,000 distinct CDR3 sequences, about 30% seen once; the top ten hold roughly 4.5%. What was sequenced was axillary lymph node tissue. These receptors all stem from a female donor with breast cancer. Some clones in this sample may be carry-over from other donors' samples. Each CDR3 is given with its conserved first and last residue. D genes are given only for firm matches. Size tells how often a clone was seen (once, few, many) or the class of an expanded clone, and some rows leave it out.

D gene,J gene,V gene,clone size,CDR3 protein,CDR3 DNA
.,TRBJ2-1,TRBV2,many,CASRDRTFEQFF,TGTGCCAGCAGGGACCGGACATTCGAGCAGTTCTTC
.,TRBJ1-1,TRBV2,few,CASKSANTEAFF,TGTGCCAGCAAATCAGCGAACACTGAAGCTTTCTTT
.,TRBJ1-5,TRBV5-6,many,CASSLVGGSNQPQHF,TGTGCCAGCAGCTTGGTCGGTGGGAGCAATCAGCCCCAGCATTTT
.,TRBJ1-3,TRBV6-5,many,CASVSQSNTIYF,TGTGCCAGCGTCTCACAGTCAAACACCATATATTTT
TRBD1,TRBJ1-4,TRBV4-1,many,CASSQGRDSGEKLFF,TGCGCCAGCAGCCAGGGGAGGGACAGTGGGGAAAAACTGTTTTTT
.,TRBJ1-5,TRBV6-6,.,CASSYSRDSNQPQHF,TGTGCCAGCAGTTACTCTCGGGACAGCAATCAGCCCCAGCATTTT
TRBD1,TRBJ2-7,TRBV19,many,CASRARQGFYEQYF,TGTGCCAGTAGAGCCAGACAGGGTTTCTACGAGCAGTACTTC
TRBD1,TRBJ1-6,TRBV13,.,CASSSTRTGKSPLHF,TGTGCCAGCAGCTCAACCCGGACAGGCAAGTCACCCCTCCACTTT
.,TRBJ1-4,TRBV28,few,CASSFPSGRDEKLFF,TGTGCCAGCAGTTTTCCATCTGGGAGGGATGAAAAACTGTTTTTT
.,TRBJ1-6,TRBV5-6,.,CASSLSAGGYNSPLHF,TGTGCCAGCAGCTTGTCAGCGGGGGGTTATAATTCACCCCTCCACTTT
.,TRBJ2-7,TRBV7-8,many,CASSLARREGPSQQYF,TGTGCCAGCAGCTTAGCAAGGCGAGAAGGGCCCAGCCAGCAGTACTTC
.,TRBJ2-5,TRBV7-9,many,CAIPARYGQETQYF,TGTGCCATCCCGGCTAGGTATGGCCAAGAGACCCAGTACTTC
.,TRBJ2-5,TRBV29-1,.,CSGGSGGETQYF,TGCAGCGGGGGATCCGGTGGAGAGACCCAGTACTTC
TRBD1,TRBJ2-7,TRBV2,.,CASQTGTGYEQYF,TGTGCCAGCCAAACCGGGACAGGCTACGAGCAGTACTTC
.,TRBJ1-2,TRBV7-2,many,CASSLESEARDTQSGGYTF,TGTGCCAGCAGCTTAGAGTCGGAGGCCAGGGACACTCAGTCGGGTGGCTACACCTTC
TRBD1,TRBJ1-1,TRBV25-1,.,CASSELGTGGTEAFF,TGTGCCAGCAGTGAATTAGGGACAGGTGGGACTGAAGCTTTCTTT
.,TRBJ1-6,TRBV19,many,CASKPKPSSYNSPLHF,TGTGCCAGTAAACCGAAACCAAGCTCCTATAATTCACCCCTCCACTTT
TRBD1,TRBJ1-2,TRBV15,many,CATSARPGQDYGYTF,TGTGCCACCAGCGCTCGCCCGGGACAGGATTATGGCTACACCTTC
.,TRBJ1-5,TRBV3-2,.,CASSQDSSLLNGNQPQHF,TGTGCCAGCAGCCAAGATAGTTCTTTATTAAACGGCAATCAGCCCCAGCATTTT
TRBD1,TRBJ2-7,TRBV12-3/TRBV12-4,many,CASSLSGGYEQYF,TGTGCCAGCAGTTTATCAGGGGGCTACGAGCAGTACTTC
.,TRBJ1-5,TRBV10-3,.,CASSPPGNGQPQHF,TGTGCCAGCAGCCCCCCAGGGAATGGTCAGCCCCAGCATTTT
.,TRBJ2-1,TRBV7-8,few,CAGGGAGGGLEQFF,TGTGCAGGAGGGGGGGCAGGGGGTGGTTTGGAGCAGTTCTTC
.,TRBJ2-3,TRBV11-2,many,CASSFRRADTQYF,TGTGCCAGCAGCTTTCGCCGGGCAGATACGCAGTATTTT
TRBD1,TRBJ2-6,TRBV6-6,many,CASSPGTGVAGANVLTF,TGTGCCAGCAGTCCCGGGACAGGGGTCGCTGGGGCCAACGTCCTGACTTTC
TRBD1,TRBJ1-2,TRBV27,.,CASSPRDRGHNYGYTF,TGTGCCAGCAGTCCCCGGGACAGGGGGCATAACTATGGCTACACCTTC
.,TRBJ1-6,TRBV18,many,CASSPDDNSPLHF,TGTGCCAGCTCACCCGACGATAATTCACCCCTCCACTTT
.,TRBJ2-5,TRBV3-1,few,CASSQENLDDTGTQYF,TGTGCCAGCAGCCAAGAAAACCTCGACGACACGGGGACCCAGTACTTC
TRBD1,TRBJ2-5,TRBV29-1,many,CSAQDRVQRGWETQYF,TGCAGCGCCCAAGACAGGGTCCAAAGGGGTTGGGAGACCCAGTACTTC
.,TRBJ2-1,TRBV20-1,few,CSARDPGRQAAHEQFF,TGCAGTGCTAGAGATCCCGGGCGTCAGGCGGCCCATGAGCAGTTCTTC
TRBD2,TRBJ2-1,TRBV14,many,CASSQMTGLAGNNEQFF,TGTGCCAGCAGCCAGATGACAGGACTAGCGGGAAACAATGAGCAGTTCTTC
.,TRBJ1-6,TRBV14,many,CASSRTYNSPLHF,TGTGCCAGCAGCAGAACCTATAATTCACCCCTCCACTTT
.,TRBJ2-3,TRBV10-1,many,CASSESYRTDTQYF,TGCGCCAGCAGTGAGTCATATCGCACAGATACGCAGTATTTT
.,TRBJ1-1,TRBV11-2,once,CATKPPGKNAEAFF,TGTGCCACTAAACCTCCCGGGAAGAACGCTGAAGCTTTCTTT
.,TRBJ2-2,TRBV6-1,.,CATMIGELFF,TGTGCCACCATGATCGGGGAGCTGTTTTTT
.,TRBJ1-5,TRBV20-1,many,CSARLPGARHQPQHF,TGCAGTGCCCGACTACCGGGGGCTCGTCATCAGCCCCAGCATTTT
.,TRBJ2-1,TRBV7-3,many,CASSFRAREDEQFF,TGTGCCAGCAGCTTTCGTGCGAGAGAGGATGAGCAGTTCTTC
TRBD1,TRBJ1-2,TRBV10-3,many,CAISPSGTGGYTF,TGTGCCATCAGTCCCTCCGGGACAGGGGGCTACACCTTC
TRBD2,TRBJ2-7,TRBV7-2,.,CASSFSGVAGSTYF,TGTGCCAGCAGCTTTAGCGGGGTAGCCGGGAGTACGTACTTC
.,TRBJ2-2,TRBV18,many,CASSPFTGRSGELFF,TGTGCCAGCTCACCTTTTACAGGGAGATCCGGGGAGCTGTTTTTT
TRBD2,TRBJ2-1,TRBV2,many,CASSVGRGSYNEQFF,TGTGCCAGCAGTGTTGGGAGGGGCTCCTACAATGAGCAGTTCTTC
TRBD1,TRBJ2-6,TRBV6-5,many,CASSYGTGLWGANVLTF,TGTGCCAGCAGTTACGGGACAGGCTTATGGGGGGCCAACGTCCTGACTTTC
.,TRBJ1-2,TRBV29-1,.,CSLEQIERYTF,TGCAGCTTGGAGCAGATAGAGCGCTACACCTTC